The T cell receptor beta chain under discussion was sequenced for a study of T cell repertoires in cytomegalovirus infection. The overall study: Recently identified HLA-C-restricted and well-studied HLA-B-restricted CMV epitopes were used. Carrying CMV and the relevant HLA type showed in public TCR beta signatures.

One entry per CDR3 protein, called by TCRdb with MiXCR from the reads. Of approximately 990,000 distinct CDR3 sequences listed, 30% to 40% were seen once; the top ten hold roughly an eighth. This clonotype was observed a handful of times. Its antigen is unidentified. General observations from the study: Public TCR beta family frequency separated CMV-and-HLA carriers, including in an independent cohort. Dominating the ex vivo response were TCR beta clonotypes that were CMV-specific and HLA-C-restricted.

CDR1 MNHEY and CDR2 SVGEGT come from the germline V gene. The V and J ends lost 2 bases and 3 bases, in that order; junction bases with no gene match: 9. The CDR3 is 17 amino acids. This sample comprised cultured CD8+ T cells from PBMCs, obtained from culture after CMV antigen stimulation. The source is a human donor in good health (CMV status not recorded). Some clones in this sample may be carry-over from other donors' samples. This chain connects TRBV6-2 or TRBV6-3 to TRBJ2-1, with 8 positions matching TRBD1. The CDR3 region has the DNA TGTGCCAGCAGTTACCCCCGGGACAGGTATGACTACAATGAGCAGTTCTTC. It is translated as CASSYPRDRYDYNEQFF.